Below, 21 T cell receptor beta chains from the same sample are listed, as sequenced in a study of OX40 agonist ivuxolimab in advanced cancers. Measured with immunoSEQ multiplex PCR; TCRdb has only the in-frame clones, and not every one. The table includes 60,000 to 70,000 clones, over 75% detected once. This specimen was CD4+ or CD8+ T cells sorted from blood, taken in a trial of the OX40 agonist ivuxolimab. These receptors were obtained from an adult with an advanced solid tumor such as melanoma, head and neck, liver or kidney cancer.

The chain links TRBV6-6 to TRBJ1-4, with TRBD1 matching 7 bases. In germline, CDR1 is MNHNY, CDR2 SVGAGI (reference sequence). After removal of 4 bases from V and 10 bases from J, the junction contained 9 bases not matched to a gene. The CDR3 length is 14 residues. CDR3 sequence: CASSSPTGTRKLFF. The CDR3 DNA is TGTGCCAGCAGTTCCCCGACAGGGACAAGAAAACTGTTTTTT.

In this sample, this clone turned up a few times. V and J are TRBV5-6 and TRBJ1-3; 8 nucleotides line up with TRBD1. V shed 5 bases, J shed 0 bases, and the junction held 10 bases outside the gene matches. Germline CDR1 is SGHDT and CDR2 is YYEEEE. This CDR3 spans 17 amino acids. The CDR3 DNA reads as TGTGCCAGCAGTTTCTACAGGGGGAAATACTCTGGAAACACCATATATTTT. It specifies CASSFYRGKYSGNTIYF.

The chain is built from TRBV6-5 and TRBJ2-3; no firm D call. The CDR3 covers 13 residues. The ends were cut back, 6 bases at V and 0 bases at J, with 7 bases in the middle. CDR1 is MNHEY, CDR2 SVGAGI, per germline. CDR3 bases: TGTGCCAGCAGAACCTCGAGCACAGATACGCAGTATTTT. The encoded protein is CASRTSSTDTQYF.

The CDR3 here is CASSRLAGDTGELFF. CDR3 coding DNA: TGTGCCAGCAGCAGACTAGCGGGAGACACCGGGGAGCTGTTTTTT. The V and J genes are TRBV6-5 and TRBJ2-2; TRBD2 agrees at 12 bases. The germline V gene has CDR1 MNHEY and CDR2 SVGAGI. CDR3 length equals 15 residues. The ends lost 6 bases at V and 3 bases at J; junction bases unmatched: 2.

The gene calls are TRBV27 and TRBJ2-6; 15 bases are a match to TRBD2. The V segment lost 8 bases and the J segment 3 bases; nucleotides outside the gene matches: 14. Per the germline V gene, CDR1 is MNHEY and CDR2 is SMNVEV (reference sequence). CDR3 size: 20 residues. CDR3 in DNA: TGTGCCAGCTCTATCCTGGCAGGACTAGCGGGAGGGAATGGGGCCAACGTCCTGACTTTC. Residues: CASSILAGLAGGNGANVLTF. The entire variable domain, with the rest obtained from reference TRBV27 and TRBJ2-6, is as follows: EAQVTQNPRYLITVTGKKLTVTCSQNMNHEYMSWYRQDPGLGLRQIYYSMNVEVTDKGDVPEGYKVSRKEKRNFPLILESPSPNQTSLYFCASSILAGLAGGNGANVLTFGAGSRLTVL.

V and J are TRBV11-2 and TRBJ2-5, with D unresolved. The germline CDR1 and CDR2 sequences are SGHAT and FQNNGV. V gave up 0 bases and J gave up 5 bases, with 10 bases separating them. The CDR3 is 14 residues long. The CDR3 region is CASSLDSFMETQYF. CDR3 DNA: TGTGCCAGCAGCTTAGACAGTTTTATGGAGACCCAGTACTTC. The variable domain in full, with the rest retrieved from reference TRBV11-2 and TRBJ2-5, is EAGVAQSPRYKIIEKRQSVAFWCNPISGHATLYWYQQILGQGPKLLIQFQNNGVVDDSQLPKDRFSAERLKGVDSTLKIQPAKLEDSAVYLCASSLDSFMETQYFGPGTRLLVL.

Here the CDR3 DNA reads TGTGCCAGTTCCGGTCAGGCCAACGTCCTGACTTTC. This translates into CASSGQANVLTF. The rearrangement uses TRBV6-1 and TRBJ2-6; D gene uncertain. The CDR3 is made up of 12 amino acids. Germline CDR1 reads MNHNS; CDR2 reads SASEGT. V lost 9 bases and J lost 6, with 9 bases in between.

V and J are TRBV4-1 and TRBJ1-2; weak D call: TRBD1 (6 bases). Per the germline V gene, CDR1 is MGHRA and CDR2 is YSYEKL. The V gene lost 0 bases and the J gene lost 8 bases, with 13 bases spanning the gap. This CDR3 has 14 amino acids. CDR3 nucleotide sequence: TGCGCCAGCAGCCAAGATAAAACCGGGGGCGGCTACACCTTC. Its protein product is CASSQDKTGGGYTF.

The rearrangement links TRBV7-9 to TRBJ1-2; D is ambiguous. The ends were cut back, 0 bases at V and 4 bases at J, with 12 bases in the middle. The CDR3 contains 15 residues. From germline, CDR1 is SEHNR and CDR2 FQNEAQ (reference sequence). This chain's CDR3 is CASSLAGSSGYGYTF. CDR3 DNA sequence: TGTGCCAGCAGCTTAGCGGGCAGCTCAGGCTATGGCTACACCTTC.

The gene calls are TRBV7-9 and TRBJ2-7; a weak D match, TRBD2 (5 bases). The CDR3 runs 16 residues. Per the germline V gene, CDR1 is SEHNR and CDR2 is FQNEAQ (reference sequence). V lost 5 bases and J 0 bases, leaving 17 bases between the germline ends. CDR3 sequence reads: CASSPTSGMSSYEQYF. In DNA form, the CDR3 reads TGTGCCAGCAGCCCAACCAGCGGAATGAGCTCCTACGAGCAGTACTTC.

The genes are TRBV21-1 and TRBJ2-5; the table gives TRBD2 as D, unverified against the DNA. TRBV21-1 is marked as a pseudogene. The CDR3 spans 18 residues. CDR3 residues: CASSKERRLAGDGETQYF. CDR3 in DNA: TGTGCCAGCAGCAAAGAACGCAGGCTAGCGGGAGACGGTGAGACCCAGTACTTC.

The rearrangement joins TRBV4-2 to TRBJ2-5, with TRBD2 matching 16 bases. The CDR3 is made up of 19 amino acids. CDR1 and CDR2 from the germline V gene are LGHNA and YNFKEQ. V shed 4 bases, J shed 0 bases, and the junction held 8 bases outside the gene matches. DNA of the CDR3: TGTGCCAGCAGCCCCCGAGGGACTAGCGGGGGGGTCTACCAAGAGACCCAGTACTTC. Translation: CASSPRGTSGGVYQETQYF.

This clone has more than one count but fewer than ten. Compared with germline, one end of the junction differs, possibly owing to a read error. This CDR3 reads CATSRDSGGIHF. The CDR3 region has the DNA TGTGCCACCAGCAGAGATTCGGGGGGCATCCATTTT. The chain is built from TRBV15 and TRBJ1-3; a possible D gene is TRBD1 (6 bases). The CDR3 consists of 12 residues. CDR1 LNHNV and CDR2 YYDKDF come from the germline V gene (reference sequence).

This CDR3 is CATSRELGGRMNEQFF. Here the CDR3 DNA reads TGTGCCACCAGCAGAGAGTTAGGGGGAAGGATGAATGAGCAGTTCTTC. The rearrangement links TRBV15 to TRBJ2-1, with D possibly TRBD1 on 6 matching bases. The V gene lost 0 bases and the J gene lost 7 bases, with 16 bases spanning the gap. CDR3 length: 16 amino acids. Germline values: CDR1 LNHNV, CDR2 YYDKDF (reference sequence).

The CDR3 here is CASSFFTPPGTQYF. CDR3 bases: TGTGCCAGCAGCTTTTTTACCCCCCCAGGTACGCAGTATTTT. The rearrangement uses TRBV5-6 and TRBJ2-3; unclear D gene. The CDR3 totals 14 residues. V was clipped by 2 bases and J by 8 bases, with 15 bases between them. Germline CDR1 and CDR2: SGHDT and YYEEEE. The full variable domain, rest sourced from reference TRBV5-6 and TRBJ2-3, is DAGVTQSPTHLIKTRGQQVTLRCSPKSGHDTVSWYQQALGQGPQFIFQYYEEEERQRGNFPDRFSGHQFPNYSSELNVNALLLGDSALYLCASSFFTPPGTQYFGPGTRLTVL.

This rearrangement joins TRBV7-9 to TRBJ2-1, with D possibly being TRBD1 (6 bases). The CDR3 covers 14 residues. The germline V gene has CDR1 SEHNR and CDR2 FQNEAQ (reference sequence). The V gene lost 5 bases and the J gene lost 2 bases, with 10 bases spanning the gap. The CDR3 protein is CASSLQGTYNEQFF. For the CDR3, the DNA is TGTGCCAGCAGCCTCCAGGGGACCTACAATGAGCAGTTCTTC.

The chain joins TRBV28 to TRBJ2-5; no reliable D call. Trimming shortened V by 2 bases and J by 3 bases, and 10 bases separated the two germline ends. The CDR3 spans 14 residues. Germline V gives CDR1 MDHEN, CDR2 SYDVKM. CDR3 residues: CASSLADPKETQYF. CDR3 in DNA: TGTGCCAGCAGTTTAGCGGACCCTAAAGAGACCCAGTACTTC.

This clone has only one observation. The genes are TRBV28 and TRBJ1-2; no firm D call. Germline assignment: CDR1 MDHEN and CDR2 SYDVKM. The CDR3 contains 14 residues. Trimming stripped 2 bases from V and 2 bases from J, with 9 bases between. The CDR3 sequence: CASSLGGRNYGYTF. Here the CDR3 DNA reads TGTGCCAGCAGTTTAGGTGGCAGAAACTATGGCTACACCTTC.

A single count supports this clone. V usage is TRBV28 and J usage is TRBJ2-2, with no clear D. CDR1 and CDR2 (germline): MDHEN, SYDVKM. There are 16 residues in the CDR3. V gave up 6 bases and J gave up 0 bases, with 14 bases separating them. CDR3: CASSPLTPANTGELFF. The DNA for the CDR3 is TGTGCCAGCAGCCCACTGACGCCCGCGAACACCGGGGAGCTGTTTTTT.

CDR3 bases: TGCGCCAGCAGCCATATAGCGGGATCGCAAGAGACCCAGTACTTC. Amino acids: CASSHIAGSQETQYF. The chain carries TRBV4-1 and TRBJ2-5; the match to TRBD2 covers 8 bases. Trimming at V came to 3 bases and at J to 2 bases, leaving 5 bases not matched to a gene. CDR1 is MGHRA, CDR2 YSYEKL, per germline. CDR3 length: 15 amino acids.

This clone showed up just once. The chain links TRBV9 to TRBJ1-4; 9 bases line up with TRBD1. The CDR3 has 14 amino acids. Germline loops: CDR1 SGDLS, CDR2 YYNGEE. The V gene end was trimmed by 5 bases and the J gene end by 8 bases; junction bases not matched to a gene: 7. The CDR3 DNA sequence: TGTGCCAGCAGTGGGACAGGGATTGCCGAAAAACTGTTTTTT. This translates into CASSGTGIAEKLFF.